Presented here are 5 T cell receptor beta chains from one specimen sequenced in a study of blood T cell repertoires in COVID-19. Repertoires were generated with immunoSEQ multiplex PCR, while TCRdb's copy carries only in-frame clones and drops some. The sample includes around 210,000 clones, about 88% seen only once; the top ten take about 18%. Sequencing was done on a sample of peripheral blood. The receptors stem from a man aged 45 to 65 with COVID-19, enrolled during active disease.

The V gene is TRBV5-1, the J gene TRBJ2-3; the D is unclear. CDR1 is SGHRS and CDR2 is YFSETQ in the germline V gene. V shed 0 bases and J shed 2 bases, with 7 bases lying between them. CDR3 length equals 14 residues. CDR3 nucleotides: TGCGCCAGCAGCTTGGGAGGAGACACAGATACGCAGTATTTT. As protein: CASSLGGDTDTQYF.

The chain links TRBV9 to TRBJ2-2; no clear D. The CDR3 spans 17 residues. Germline values: CDR1 SGDLS, CDR2 YYNGEE. V was pared by 2 bases and J by 6 bases, with 20 bases between. CDR3 loop: CASSVLPSALLSGELFF. The DNA of the CDR3 is TGTGCCAGCAGCGTCCTGCCGAGCGCGTTACTGTCCGGGGAGCTGTTTTTT.

A remark on this clone: This sample also contains other DNA sequences that code for the same CDR3. The chain couples TRBV7-3 to TRBJ1-1, with a possible D match to TRBD1 (5 bases). CDR1 SGHTA and CDR2 FQGTGA come from the germline V gene. V lost 2 bases, J lost 1 base, and 5 bases lay in between. The length of the CDR3 is 13 residues. CDR3 nucleotide sequence: TGTGCCAGCAGCTTACAGGGGAACACTGAAGCTTTCTTT. Translated, it gives CASSLQGNTEAFF. The variable domain in full, completed from reference TRBV7-3 and TRBJ1-1, reads GAGVSQTPSNKVTEKGKYVELRCDPISGHTALYWYRQSLGQGPEFLIYFQGTGAADDSGLPNDRFFAVRPEGSVSTLKIQRTERGDSAVYLCASSLQGNTEAFFGQGTRLTVV.

This chain uses TRBV30 with TRBJ2-7; D perhaps matches TRBD1 (7 bases). This CDR3 has 13 residues. V shed 8 bases and J shed 4 bases, with 18 bases lying between them. Germline V gene sequence: CDR1 GTSNPN, CDR2 SVGIG (reference sequence). CDR3 residues: CARSGAGGYEQYF. Written as DNA, the CDR3 is TGTGCCCGCTCTGGGGCAGGGGGGTACGAGCAGTACTTC.

The chain recombines TRBV25-1 with TRBJ2-7; no reliable D call. CDR1 and CDR2 (germline): MGHDK, SYGVNS. CDR3 length equals 14 residues. Trimming stripped 3 bases from V and 0 bases from J, with 9 bases between. The CDR3 sequence is CASSDRTYSYEQYF. CDR3 nucleotides: TGTGCCAGCAGTGATCGCACCTACTCCTACGAGCAGTACTTC.